The entry that follows covers one T cell receptor beta chain sequence. What this receptor recognizes is not known. No base quality values were provided; no much bigger clone lies one nucleotide off. V is clipped by 5 bases and J by 7 bases, and the sequence between their germline boundaries is 11 bases long. From its cysteine to its phenylalanine, the CDR3 spans 13 amino acids. The sequence is cut down to CDR3 DNA, 39 bases in frame from base 1. Based on the germline V gene, the CDR1 and CDR2 sequences are SGHTA and FQGNSA. Peripheral blood CD8+ and CD4+ T cells from healthy donors, Susac syndrome patients and multiple sclerosis patients were profiled by high-throughput TCR beta sequencing. The multiple sclerosis controls were treatment-naive patients whose relapsing-remitting disease, either stable or active, fulfilled the revised McDonald criteria. CD8+ TEMRA cells were enriched by FACS, while bulk CD8+ and CD4+ T cells were purified by magnetic negative isolation. Blood was drawn into EDTA tubes, processed within 24 hours, and PBMCs were isolated by density gradient centrifugation. PBMCs intended for TCR sequencing were cryopreserved in liquid nitrogen and thawed later in a water bath at 37 degrees C. A purity of at least 90% was achieved for sorted or isolated CD4+, CD8+ and CD8+ TEMRA cells.

The data derive from a study of CD8 T cells in Susac syndrome (dated by TCRdb to about 2019). Notes on the research overall: Whether CD8+ T cell activation and differentiation in Susac syndrome was antigen driven was tested using repertoire sequencing. What the study reported, not specific to this receptor: The TCR sequencing and HLA analysis was acknowledged to have included a relatively small number of individuals.

RNA was extracted with the RNeasy kit and about 0.5 to 1 ug was reverse transcribed using random hexamers. The immunoSEQ multiplex PCR assay, covering 54 Vbeta and 13 Jbeta segments, was used to amplify TCR beta CDR3 regions. Bias from PCR amplification was corrected by using a synthetic template baseline for primer optimization and for computational correction. Per the source publication's procedure: Reads were annotated to V, D and J genes according to IMGT and were analyzed with immunoSEQ Analyzer, with only productive sequences retained. To calculate clonality, Shannon entropy was normalized by log2 of the number of productive unique sequences and then subtracted from one. Public and private clones were assessed among the 100 most prevalent clones of each patient and control. A clone was defined as Susac-specific if it was absent from the healthy and MS cohorts, from roughly 980 published viral clones and from other ImmuneACCESS disease sequences. The raw public reads went through TCRdb reprocessing: fastp at Q25, MiXCR clone calling, in-frame beta chains kept. Rows merge per CDR3 protein into single entries with the most common DNA and genes. The V and J calls and clone size are TCRdb's, not the authors'. The sample table records approximately 230,000 distinct CDR3 sequences; roughly 95% of these occur just once. 0.065% to 0.075% of the sample lies in the top ten.

The V gene is TRBV7-2 and the J gene is TRBJ2-2; the D gene is not confidently resolved. This TCR was sampled from a human donor with multiple sclerosis. Sequencing was performed on CD4+ T cells from PBMCs. The CDR3: CASSPAYGGELFF. The DNA sequence is given as TGTGCCAGCAGCCCGGCGTATGGCGGGGAGCTGTTTTTT.